This passage covers 11 T cell receptor beta chains from one sample sequenced in a study of blood T cell repertoires in COVID-19. Here immunoSEQ multiplex PCR was the method, and the copy in TCRdb shows in-frame clones only, minus some. This sample yields some 150,000 clones, of which roughly 84% are seen a single time; 15% belongs to the top ten. Sequenced: PBMCs or T cells enriched from blood (not recorded which). These TCRs come from a middle-aged man who had recovered from COVID-19.

The gene calls are TRBV5-4 and TRBJ1-1; tentatively, D is TRBD1 (5 bases). This CDR3 has 15 residues. The V end lost 6 bases, the J end lost 0 bases, and 15 bases lay between the germline ends. CDR1 and CDR2 from the germline V gene are SGHNT and YYREEE (reference sequence). CDR3 sequence: CASTEQELMNTEAFF. As DNA, the CDR3 is TGTGCCAGCACCGAACAGGAGCTCATGAACACTGAAGCTTTCTTT.

DNA of the CDR3: TGTGCCATCAGTGAGTCCCAGGGACAGGGAAGGACAGATACGCAGTATTTT. Translating gives CAISESQGQGRTDTQYF. This chain links TRBV10-3 with TRBJ2-3; 9 bases map to TRBD1. This CDR3 spans 17 amino acids. The germline V gene has CDR1 ENHRY and CDR2 SYGVKD. The ends lost 0 bases at V and 3 bases at J; junction bases unmatched: 7.

The chain uses TRBV2 and TRBJ1-2; no clear D gene. Germline lookup yields CDR1 SNHLY and CDR2 FYNNEI. The CDR3 has 13 amino acids. V was shortened by 4 bases and J by 3 bases, with 9 bases between the two germline ends. CDR3 amino acids: CASSVVGDYGYTF. For the CDR3, the DNA is TGTGCCAGCAGTGTTGTGGGAGACTATGGCTACACCTTC.

The chain employs TRBV5-1 and TRBJ2-3, with 15 bases that match TRBD2. The CDR3 length is 18 residues. Trimming took 4 bases from V and 5 from J; bases not matched to a gene: 11. The germline CDR1 and CDR2 sequences are SGHRS and YFSETQ. CDR3 sequence: CASSAAGTSGGSGDTQYF. CDR3 nucleotides: TGCGCCAGCAGCGCGGCCGGGACTAGCGGGGGGTCGGGAGATACGCAGTATTTT.

This chain links TRBV20-1 with TRBJ2-7; 8 bases map to TRBD1. This CDR3 is 14 amino acids long. V gave up 3 bases and J gave up 5 bases; unmatched junction bases: 9. Germline V gene sequence: CDR1 DFQATT, CDR2 SNEGSKA (reference sequence). The CDR3 nucleotides read TGCAGTGCTAGTCGGGGACAGGCATATGACGAGCAGTACTTC. It codes for CSASRGQAYDEQYF.

This chain connects TRBV7-9 to TRBJ1-5; D might be TRBD1 (6 bases). Trimming cost V 5 bases and J 1 base, with 15 bases left between them. The germline V gene encodes CDR1 SEHNR and CDR2 FQNEAQ (reference sequence). The CDR3 loop spans 16 amino acids. The CDR3 nucleotides read TGTGCCAGCAGCCGATCGACAGGATGGAGCAATCAGCCCCAGCATTTT. The encoded protein is CASSRSTGWSNQPQHF.

The V call is TRBV27, the J call TRBJ1-1, with 9 bases matching TRBD1. The junction had 5 bases not matched to a gene; V was cut back by 4 bases and J by 5 bases. Germline CDR1 MNHEY, CDR2 SMNVEV (reference sequence). This CDR3 is 14 amino acids long. CDR3 protein: CASSSRQGGTEAFF. The CDR3 DNA is TGTGCCAGCAGTTCCCGACAGGGGGGGACTGAAGCTTTCTTT.

The chain recombines TRBV18 with TRBJ2-3; the match to TRBD2 covers 12 bases. The J segment lost 0 bases and the V segment lost 3 bases, leaving 1 base of the junction unmatched. CDR1 is KGHSH, CDR2 LQKENI, per germline. The CDR3 loop spans 16 amino acids. The CDR3 sequence is CASSPLAGGSTDTQYF. The CDR3 coding sequence is TGTGCCAGCTCACCTCTAGCGGGGGGGAGCACAGATACGCAGTATTTT.

The rearrangement joins TRBV5-8 to TRBJ1-1; D is undetermined. The length of the CDR3 is 11 residues. The germline V gene encodes CDR1 SGHTS and CDR2 YDEGEE. V lost 5 bases to trimming and J lost 11 bases, with 13 bases between them. The CDR3 sequence: CASSLTTGAFF. Here the CDR3 DNA reads TGTGCCAGCAGTCTGACAACGGGGGCTTTCTTT.

CDR3: CAISEGTVYGYTF. The CDR3 bases are TGTGCCATCAGTGAGGGGACAGTCTATGGCTACACCTTC. V usage is TRBV10-3 and J usage is TRBJ1-2, with TRBD1 matching over 7 bases. Germline V gene sequence: CDR1 ENHRY, CDR2 SYGVKD. Unmatched junction bases numbered 1, after V lost 2 bases and J lost 4 bases. The CDR3 has 13 amino acids.

The chain uses TRBV10-3 and TRBJ1-1; no clear D gene. V was trimmed by 9 bases and J by 4 bases, leaving 27 bases between them. Looked up from germline, CDR1 is ENHRY and CDR2 is SYGVKD. The CDR3 extends over 17 amino acids. CDR3 bases: TGTGCCATTCGCCAGGCCCCTCAGCCGTTCAGTGGCACTGAAGCTTTCTTT. This gives the protein CAIRQAPQPFSGTEAFF.